This T cell receptor (beta chain) emerged from a study of Ad26.COV2.S vaccination and SARS-CoV-2 variants. Study-wide context: The trial was COV1001 and the donor's arm was Ad26.COV2.S.

Study conclusions and caveats: Substantial response breadth was reportedly seen for spike-specific CD8+ and CD4+ T cells after vaccination.

Concerning this clone itself: Its antigen is not known.

Treatment reported: about 20 received Ad26.COV2.S at low or high dose, single or two shots; five or six received placebo; per-sample allocation not given. Sampling happened 63 days after the first vaccine or placebo injection. The CDR3 runs to 17 residues. CDR1 and CDR2 (germline): MNHEY, SVGEGT. V lost 2 bases, J lost 2 bases, and 10 bases stayed unmatched. The method was immunoSEQ multiplex PCR; TCRdb's version includes in-frame clones alone and lacks a portion of them. The sample has under 600,000 clones, roughly nine tenths seen once. The gene calls are TRBV6-2 or TRBV6-3 and TRBJ2-5; 8 nucleotides match TRBD2. The receptor was derived from a person between 18 and 65 years old who received the Ad26.COV2.S COVID-19 vaccine or a placebo. Sequencing used peripheral blood, obtained in a trial of Ad26.COV2.S vaccine versus placebo. CDR3 sequence reads: CASSYNKERGPQETQYF. Here the CDR3 DNA reads TGTGCCAGCAGTTACAATAAGGAGCGGGGGCCACAAGAGACCCAGTACTTC.